What follows is one T cell receptor beta chain and its context. As yet, its antigen is unknown. Sequencing used immunoSEQ multiplex PCR; TCRdb keeps in-frame clones, though not all of them. The sample lists about 190,000 clones, about 84% occurring once. The data were obtained in a study of cytomegalovirus exposure and HLA in healthy donors. The trim removed 2 bases at V and 4 bases at J, leaving 10 bases unmatched. Looked up from germline, CDR1 is SGHNT and CDR2 is YYREEE (reference sequence). The CDR3 has 17 residues. Study results and caveats: A list of 150 to 200 TCR beta chains associated with cytomegalovirus was given.

The rearrangement links TRBV5-4 to TRBJ2-1; 9 bases agree with TRBD1. Sequenced material: PBMCs. This TCR was sampled from a woman aged 18-29 years in good health and CMV-seronegative. The CDR3 is CASSLPTGGRAYNEQFF. Here the CDR3 DNA reads TGTGCCAGCAGCTTACCAACAGGGGGCCGAGCATACAATGAGCAGTTCTTC.